The subject of this entry is one T cell receptor (beta chain). Antigen: not known. This entry comes from a study of CD8 T cells in Susac syndrome. CD8+ and CD4+ blood T cells underwent TCR beta sequencing. The study, taken as a whole, reports: Clonal expansion was missing from Susac syndrome CD4+ T cell repertoires. That the number of individuals in its TCR sequencing and HLA analysis was relatively small was acknowledged by the study.

The V and J ends lost 6 bases and 8 bases respectively, with 10 bases between them. The CDR3 has 11 residues. Reverse transcription of roughly 0.45 to 1 ug RNA was carried out with random hexamers. TCR beta CDR3 was amplified by immunoSEQ multiplex PCR. This amplification extended across 54 Vbeta and 13 Jbeta segments. Each CDR3 protein is one row after TCRdb ran MiXCR on the immunoSEQ multiplex PCR reads. The sample has about 180,000 distinct CDR3 sequences, 94% seen once. This sequence originates from a human donor with Susac syndrome. The J gene is TRBJ1-1, the V gene TRBV12-3 or TRBV12-4; no reliable D call. Material: CD4+ T cells from PBMCs. CDR3 coding DNA: TGTGCCAGCAGCCGCGGGGTAGAAGCTTTCTTT. Residues: CASSRGVEAFF.